The entry below gives a single TCR beta chain sequence along with its context. The antigen is undetermined. The record originates from a study of T-cell memory formation after mild COVID-19. Study-wide context: TCR clustering was largely donor specific.

The V gene's germline CDR1 is SGHRS and CDR2 YFSETQ. The CDR3 runs to 18 residues. Trimming took 2 bases from V and 0 from J; bases not matched to a gene: 2. Researchers used 5'RACE with constant-segment primers to make TCR alpha and TCR beta cDNA libraries that carry sample barcodes and UMIs. MiXCR was run by TCRdb on the 5' RACE reads, yielding one entry per CDR3 protein. Of 280,000 or so distinct CDR3 sequences listed, over 7% were seen once; the top ten hold about 20%. Study-level results: Later expanders leaned CD4+, whereas clones that contracted between day 15 and 85 were balanced CD4/CD8. Most CD4+ clones that shrank were in CM and EM, while CD8+ ones turned up in EMRA.

The sample was PBMCs or a T cell subset sorted from them (not recorded which). This chain joins TRBV5-1 and TRBJ2-2; 15 bases are shared with TRBD2. The origin of this receptor is a man aged 18 to 29 who had mild COVID-19 (a few samples of this study predate the infection). Cell type and time point are not known. In DNA, the CDR3 is TGCGCCAGCAGCTTCGGGACTAGCGGGGGGCCGAACACCGGGGAGCTGTTTTTT. This translates into CASSFGTSGGPNTGELFF.